The present T cell receptor (beta chain) was sequenced within a study of CD8 T cells in ankylosing spondylitis. Findings of the study overall: Certain motif variants had earlier appeared in reactive arthritis synovial fluid and blood. One TCR beta motif, made up of roughly 8 highly homologous variants, appeared characteristic of ankylosing spondylitis blood.

Each TCR beta library was made by quantitative 5'-RACE that incorporated molecular barcodes. MiXCR, run by TCRdb on the 5' RACE reads, gives a single entry per CDR3 protein. The table records hundreds of thousands of distinct CDR3 sequences, about 24% of them present only once. A remark on this clonotype: Its antigen is unidentified.

V lost 7 bases to trimming and J lost 5 bases, with 12 bases between them. The CDR3 covers 13 residues. Germline loops: CDR1 ENHRY, CDR2 SYGVKD. The sequenced sample was blood, either unsorted or a sorted T cell fraction (not recorded which). The clonotype originates from a male donor with ankylosing spondylitis. V usage is TRBV10-3 and J usage is TRBJ1-3, with D perhaps TRBD1 (6 bases). In nucleotides, the CDR3 is TGTGCCATCAAGGAGACAGGAAGAAACACCATATATTTT. Translated: CAIKETGRNTIYF.